This is a list of T cell receptor beta chains from one sample in a study of T cells in Graves' hyperthyroidism and ophthalmopathy. TCRdb reprocessed the multiplex PCR reads with MiXCR, giving one entry per CDR3 protein. The repertoire includes 500,000 to 800,000 distinct CDR3 sequences, around 13% of them detected once, and around 12% sits in the top ten. Sequencing was carried out using blood. Every receptor here comes from a woman aged 50 to 60 with Graves' ophthalmopathy. The CDR3 runs from the conserved cysteine through the conserved F or W. D genes are given only for firm matches. Clone size appears in some rows only: once, few, many, or a class for an expanded clone.

D gene	clone size	J gene	V gene	CDR3 DNA	CDR3 protein
NA	many	TRBJ1-1	TRBV12-3/TRBV12-4	TGTGCCAGCAGTTTAGCGGGGAGCCGGAACACTGAAGCTTTCTTT	CASSLAGSRNTEAFF
NA	few	TRBJ1-6	TRBV4-1	TGCGCCAGCAGCCGCCCCGGGGGGGGTGATTCACCCCTCCACTTT	CASSRPGGGDSPLHF
NA	few	TRBJ2-7	TRBV9	TGTGCCAGCAGCGTAGGGGAGGTGGAAGAGCAGTACTTC	CASSVGEVEEQYF
NA	many	TRBJ1-2	TRBV28	TGTGCCAGCAGTGCGCCGGGGGCCTCCGACTATGGCTACACCTTC	CASSAPGASDYGYTF
TRBD1	few	TRBJ1-1	TRBV27	TGTGCCAGCAGTAGGGGACAGGGGGTTAACACTGAAGCTTTCTTT	CASSRGQGVNTEAFF
NA	many	TRBJ2-3	TRBV6-1	TGTGCCAGCAGCAAGAGGACAGCTTTTCTAGATACGCAGTATTTT	CASSKRTAFLDTQYF
NA	many	TRBJ2-7	TRBV10-3	TGTGCCATCAGTGATAGCCGGGCCTCTGACGAGCAGTACTTC	CAISDSRASDEQYF
TRBD1	many	TRBJ1-5	TRBV20-1	TGCAGTGCTACCAGTAGGACAGGGGATCAGCCCCAGCATTTT	CSATSRTGDQPQHF
TRBD1	many	TRBJ1-2	TRBV20-1	TGCAGTGCTAGAGGTGGACAGGCCATATATGGCTACACCTTC	CSARGGQAIYGYTF
TRBD1	many	TRBJ1-1	TRBV12-3/TRBV12-4	TGTGCCAGCGGGGTGACAGGGGGCGGCTCGGAAGCTTTCTTT	CASGVTGGGSEAFF
NA	few	TRBJ2-3	TRBV6-1	TGTGCCAGCAGTTATGGGGGAAGTGGAACAGATACGCAGTATTTT	CASSYGGSGTDTQYF
NA	NA	TRBJ2-2	TRBV19	TGTGCCAGTACTCCCTGGCGGTTGGACACCGGGGAGCTGTTTTTT	CASTPWRLDTGELFF
NA	NA	TRBJ2-7	TRBV11-2	TGTGCCAGCAGCTCAGTCCGAGGCGGGTCCTACGAGCAGTACTTC	CASSSVRGGSYEQYF
TRBD2	many	TRBJ2-7	TRBV14	TGTGCCAGCAGCCAAGGACTAGCGGGAGGCGTCACCGAGCAGTACTTC	CASSQGLAGGVTEQYF
TRBD1	NA	TRBJ1-5	TRBV20-1	TGCAGTGCTAGCGGACAGGGTTTTCAGCCCCAGCATTTT	CSASGQGFQPQHF
NA	many	TRBJ1-4	TRBV20-1	TGCAGTGCTAGAGACAGGAATGAAAAACTGTTTTTT	CSARDRNEKLFF
TRBD2	few	TRBJ2-7	TRBV6-2/TRBV6-3	TGTGCCAGCAGTGCACGACTAGCGGAGCACTACGAGCAGTACTTC	CASSARLAEHYEQYF
NA	NA	TRBJ2-7	TRBV19	TGTGCCAGTAGTATAAGGGATCCCTACGAGCAGTACTTC	CASSIRDPYEQYF
TRBD2	few	TRBJ2-7	TRBV9	TGTGCCAGCAGCGTAAGTTCAGGGACTAGCGGATACGAGCAGTACTTC	CASSVSSGTSGYEQYF
TRBD2	many	TRBJ2-1	TRBV6-2/TRBV6-3	TGTGCCAGCATTTGGGCGGGAGCAGGAGATGAGCAGTTCTTC	CASIWAGAGDEQFF
TRBD2	many	TRBJ2-1	TRBV6-2/TRBV6-3	TGTGCCAGCACCCCTGGGGGGACTAGCGGGAGCGATGAGCAGTTCTTC	CASTPGGTSGSDEQFF
TRBD2	NA	TRBJ2-1	TRBV3-1	TGTGCCAGCAGCCGAGTAGCGGGATCGAATGAGCAGTTCTTC	CASSRVAGSNEQFF
NA	many	TRBJ1-5	TRBV27	TGTGCCAGCAGGTCAGGTTCCCAGCCCCAGCATTTT	CASRSGSQPQHF
TRBD2	many	TRBJ2-3	TRBV11-2	TGTGCCAGCAGTGGCCTAGCGGGAAATGGCGGCACAGATACGCAGTATTTT	CASSGLAGNGGTDTQYF
TRBD2	many	TRBJ2-3	TRBV27	TGTGCCAGCGGGTGGGGAGGGACAGATACGCAGTATTTT	CASGWGGTDTQYF
TRBD1	many	TRBJ1-5	TRBV7-6	TGTGCCAGCAGCGCTTCGGGACAGGGACTCCAGCCCCAGCATTTT	CASSASGQGLQPQHF
NA	many	TRBJ2-7	TRBV5-1	TGCGCCAGCAGCCCAGGGGGGTCCCACTACGAGCAGTACTTC	CASSPGGSHYEQYF
NA	many	TRBJ2-1	TRBV7-2	TGTGCCAGCAGCACCAGTGGAGGGTACAATGAGCAGTTCTTC	CASSTSGGYNEQFF
NA	many	TRBJ2-1	TRBV27	TGTGCCAGCAGTTTTGTGTCCGCAGACTACAATGAGCAGTTCTTC	CASSFVSADYNEQFF
NA	many	TRBJ1-2	TRBV2	TGTGCCAGCAGTGAAGGGTACAGCGACTATGGCTACACCTTC	CASSEGYSDYGYTF
NA	many	TRBJ2-1	TRBV2	TGTGCCAGCAGTGATTACAATGAGCAGTTCTTC	CASSDYNEQFF
TRBD2	NA	TRBJ2-1	TRBV5-6	TGTGCCAGCAGCCCCCCTGGGACTAGCGGTTACAATGAGCAGTTCTTC	CASSPPGTSGYNEQFF
NA	NA	TRBJ2-1	TRBV19	TGTGCCAGTAAGGCGATGTACCCGGGGTATGAGCAGTTCTTC	CASKAMYPGYEQFF
NA	many	TRBJ2-7	TRBV4-3	TGCGCCAGCAGCCTGTACCAACAGGGCTACGAGCAGTACTTC	CASSLYQQGYEQYF
NA	many	TRBJ2-5	TRBV3-1	TGTGCCAGCAGCCAAGGAGAGGTGGAGACCCAGTACTTC	CASSQGEVETQYF
TRBD2	many	TRBJ2-2	TRBV2	TGTGCCAGCAGCCCGCCAACAGCGGGAGTACGGACCGGGGAGCTGTTTTTT	CASSPPTAGVRTGELFF
NA	few	TRBJ1-6	TRBV19	TGTGCCAGTAGTATGGGGATCATAGAAGAATCGAGCTCCTATAATTCACCCCTCCACTTT	CASSMGIIEESSSYNSPLHF
NA	many	TRBJ2-7	TRBV20-1	TGCAGTGCTAGACGTAGATTTGGTGACTCCTACGAGCAGTACTTC	CSARRRFGDSYEQYF
TRBD2	many	TRBJ2-1	TRBV27	TGTGCCAGCAGTTTTCGGTCCAGCGGGAGGGCCAGGTTAATGGATGAGCAGTTCTTC	CASSFRSSGRARLMDEQFF
TRBD1	many	TRBJ2-7	TRBV5-4	TGTGCCAGCAGCTTGAGGTGGGACAGCTCCTACGAGCAGTACTTC	CASSLRWDSSYEQYF
TRBD1	many	TRBJ2-3	TRBV7-2	TGTGCCAGCAGGATGACAGGGGGCACAGATACGCAGTATTTT	CASRMTGGTDTQYF
NA	NA	TRBJ2-7	TRBV29-1	TGCAGCGTCATGGACAACTCCTACGAGCAGTACTTC	CSVMDNSYEQYF
TRBD2	many	TRBJ2-3	TRBV7-9	TGTGCCAGCAGCTTGAGGAGCGGGAGTGTGTATACGCAGTATTTT	CASSLRSGSVYTQYF